This TCR beta chain originates from a study of blood T cell repertoires in COVID-19. On the study more broadly: In each case, the material was cDNA or gDNA derived from T cells, B-cell-depleted T cells, or PBMCs.

V lost 6 bases, J lost 4 bases, and 15 bases stayed unmatched. Germline CDR1 reads MDHEN; CDR2 reads SYDVKM. The CDR3 extends over 17 amino acids. Measured with immunoSEQ multiplex PCR; TCRdb has only the in-frame clones, and not every one. Seen here are about 240,000 clones, roughly 83% observed once, and the top ten hold roughly 10%. The source material was peripheral blood. This receptor was identified in a woman over 75 with acute or convalescent COVID-19. The chain combines TRBV28 with TRBJ2-3; 8 positions agree with TRBD2. CDR3 DNA sequence: TGTGCCAGCAGCCCGGGTTGGCTCGGGGGGGGCCCAGATACGCAGTATTTT. Its protein is CASSPGWLGGGPDTQYF.